This paragraph reports one T cell receptor (beta chain). Its antigen is unidentified. Time point given: persistent/refractory GD, antithyroid drugs over 5 years with positive TRAb. Scientists built the TCR library using RNA that was extracted from PBMCs. The EDTA tubes were filled with nine milliliters of drawn peripheral blood. The TCR beta library used iRepertoire HTBI primers with Arm-PCR amplification of CDR3. TCRdb independently ran MiXCR on the multiplex PCR reads; one entry per CDR3 protein. The table shows some 420,000 distinct CDR3 sequences, with 20% to 25% occurring only once. This entry belongs to a study of regulatory T cells in long-lasting Graves disease. On the study more broadly: In persistent Graves' disease, antithyroid drugs had been taken for over 5 years and TSH receptor antibodies stayed positive.

This CDR3 spans 15 amino acids. V shed 5 bases and J 5 bases; nucleotides not matched to a gene: 4. Germline V gene data show CDR1 as SGHTA and CDR2 as FQGTGA. General study findings and limits: Persistent disease preferred TRBV28, TRBJ1-2 and TRBJ2-5; new disease, TRBV20-1 and TRBJ2-1.

Here the sequenced sample was peripheral blood mononuclear cells (PBMCs), taken when the disease was refractory, from a patient treated with antithyroid drugs. This receptor was obtained from a female donor with Graves disease. This chain links TRBV7-3 with TRBJ2-1, with 12 bases aligning to TRBD2. CDR3 residues: CASSQTSGGHNEQFF. CDR3 DNA: TGTGCCAGCAGCCAGACTAGCGGGGGACACAATGAGCAGTTCTTC.